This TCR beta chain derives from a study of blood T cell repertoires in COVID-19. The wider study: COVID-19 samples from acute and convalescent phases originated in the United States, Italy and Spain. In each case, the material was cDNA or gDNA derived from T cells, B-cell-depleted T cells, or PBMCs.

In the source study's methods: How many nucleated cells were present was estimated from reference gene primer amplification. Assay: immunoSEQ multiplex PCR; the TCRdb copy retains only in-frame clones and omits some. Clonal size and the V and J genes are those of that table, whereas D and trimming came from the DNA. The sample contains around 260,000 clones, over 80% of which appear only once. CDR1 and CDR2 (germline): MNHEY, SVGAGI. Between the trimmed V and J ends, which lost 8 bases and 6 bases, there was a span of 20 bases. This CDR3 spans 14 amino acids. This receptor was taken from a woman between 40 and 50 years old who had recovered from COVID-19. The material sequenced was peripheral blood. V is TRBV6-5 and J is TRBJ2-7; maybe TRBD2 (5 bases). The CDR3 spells CASRGMEGSGEQYF. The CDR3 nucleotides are TGTGCCAGCCGGGGTATGGAAGGCAGTGGCGAGCAGTACTTC.